This T cell receptor beta chain comes out of a study of blood T cells in healthy people across ages. Trimming left V 2 bases short and J 0 bases short, with 8 bases between. The V gene's germline CDR1 is MNHEY and CDR2 SVGAGI. The CDR3 consists of 16 residues. The second PCR ran about 6 to 11 cycles with a sample-barcoded 5' primer and J-beta primers. Each CDR3 protein gets one entry after TCRdb re-called the 5' RACE reads with MiXCR. The repertoire holds about 970,000 distinct CDR3 sequences, with 51% as singletons. Many counts were recorded for this clonotype. The study recruited healthy Caucasian donors from Russia who were aged about 6 to 95. PBMCs, at least 7 million per sample, were isolated.

This clonotype was sampled from a woman aged 55-70 years in good health. Source material: blood. V is TRBV6-5 and J is TRBJ2-6; D uncertain. The CDR3 region is CASSYKGSSGANVLTF. CDR3 sequence (DNA): TGTGCCAGCAGTTACAAGGGTAGCTCTGGGGCCAACGTCCTGACTTTC.